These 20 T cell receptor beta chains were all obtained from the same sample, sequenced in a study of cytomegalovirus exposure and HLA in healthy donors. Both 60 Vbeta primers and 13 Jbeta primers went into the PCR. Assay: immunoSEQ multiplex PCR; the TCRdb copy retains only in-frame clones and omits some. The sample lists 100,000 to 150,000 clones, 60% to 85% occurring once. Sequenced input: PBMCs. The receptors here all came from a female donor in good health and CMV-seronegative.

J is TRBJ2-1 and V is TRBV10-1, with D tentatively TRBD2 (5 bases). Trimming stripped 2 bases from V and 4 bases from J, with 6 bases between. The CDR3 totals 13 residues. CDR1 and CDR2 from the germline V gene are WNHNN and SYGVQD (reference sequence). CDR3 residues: CASSEGLYNEQFF. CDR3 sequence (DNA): TGCGCCAGCAGTGAGGGACTTTACAATGAGCAGTTCTTC.

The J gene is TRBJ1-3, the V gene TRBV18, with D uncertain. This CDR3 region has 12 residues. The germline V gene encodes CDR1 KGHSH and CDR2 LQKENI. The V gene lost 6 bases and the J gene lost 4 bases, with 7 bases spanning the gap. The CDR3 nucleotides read TGTGCCAGCTCGTCGGGAGGAAACACCATATATTTT. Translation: CASSSGGNTIYF. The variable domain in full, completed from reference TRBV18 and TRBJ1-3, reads NAGVMQNPRHLVRRRGQEARLRCSPMKGHSHVYWYRQLPEEGLKFMVYLQKENIIDESGMPKERFSAEFPKEGPSILRIQQVVRGDSAAYFCASSSGGNTIYFGEGSWLTVV.

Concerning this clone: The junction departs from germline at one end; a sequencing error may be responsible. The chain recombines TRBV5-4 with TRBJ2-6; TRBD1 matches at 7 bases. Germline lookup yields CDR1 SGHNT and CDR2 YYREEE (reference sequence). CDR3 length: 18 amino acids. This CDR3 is CASSWRQGTASGANGLTF. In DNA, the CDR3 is TGTGCCAGCAGCTGGAGACAGGGAACGGCCTCTGGGGCCAACGGCCTGACTTTC.

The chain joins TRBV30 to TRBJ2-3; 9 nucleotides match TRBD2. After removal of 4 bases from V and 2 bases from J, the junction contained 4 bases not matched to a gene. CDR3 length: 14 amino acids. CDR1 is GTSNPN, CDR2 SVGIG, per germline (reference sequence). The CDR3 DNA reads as TGTGCCTGGACGACTAGCGGCCCCACAGATACGCAGTATTTT. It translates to CAWTTSGPTDTQYF.

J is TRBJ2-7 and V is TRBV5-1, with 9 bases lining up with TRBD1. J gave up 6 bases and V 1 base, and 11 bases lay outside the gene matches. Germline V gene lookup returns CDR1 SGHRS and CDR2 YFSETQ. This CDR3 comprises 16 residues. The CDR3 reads CASSLPGQGFWPEQYF. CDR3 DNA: TGCGCCAGCAGCTTGCCGGGACAGGGCTTTTGGCCCGAGCAGTACTTC.

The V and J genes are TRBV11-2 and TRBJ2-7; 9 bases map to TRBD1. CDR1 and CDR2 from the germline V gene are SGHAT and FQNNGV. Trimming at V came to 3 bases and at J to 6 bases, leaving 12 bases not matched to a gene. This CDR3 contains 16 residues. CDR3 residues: CASSFRIGTGSVEQYF. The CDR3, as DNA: TGTGCCAGCAGCTTTAGGATCGGGACAGGGAGTGTCGAGCAGTACTTC.

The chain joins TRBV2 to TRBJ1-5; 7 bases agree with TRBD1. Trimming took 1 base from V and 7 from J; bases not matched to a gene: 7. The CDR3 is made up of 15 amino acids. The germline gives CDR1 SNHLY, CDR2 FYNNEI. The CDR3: CASSEGSGGGQPQHF. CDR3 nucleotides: TGTGCCAGCAGTGAAGGCTCAGGGGGTGGACAGCCCCAGCATTTT.

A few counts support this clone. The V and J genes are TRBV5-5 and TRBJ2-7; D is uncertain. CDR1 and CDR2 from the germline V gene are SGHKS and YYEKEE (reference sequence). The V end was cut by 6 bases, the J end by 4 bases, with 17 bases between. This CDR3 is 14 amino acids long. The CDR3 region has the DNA TGTGCCAGCATCCCTTTACATGGTATTTACGAGCAGTACTTC. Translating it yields CASIPLHGIYEQYF.

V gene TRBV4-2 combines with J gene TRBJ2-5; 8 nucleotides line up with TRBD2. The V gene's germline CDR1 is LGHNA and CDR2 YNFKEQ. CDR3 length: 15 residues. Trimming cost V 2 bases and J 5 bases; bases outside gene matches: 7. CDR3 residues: CASSQSRGAVETQYF. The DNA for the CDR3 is TGTGCCAGCAGCCAATCGCGGGGGGCCGTCGAGACCCAGTACTTC.

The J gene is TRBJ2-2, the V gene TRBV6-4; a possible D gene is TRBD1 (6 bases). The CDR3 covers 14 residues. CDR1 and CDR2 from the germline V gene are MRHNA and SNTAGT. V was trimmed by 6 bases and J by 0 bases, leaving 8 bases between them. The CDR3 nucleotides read TGTGCCAGCAGCGGACAGCCGAACACCGGGGAGCTGTTTTTT. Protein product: CASSGQPNTGELFF.

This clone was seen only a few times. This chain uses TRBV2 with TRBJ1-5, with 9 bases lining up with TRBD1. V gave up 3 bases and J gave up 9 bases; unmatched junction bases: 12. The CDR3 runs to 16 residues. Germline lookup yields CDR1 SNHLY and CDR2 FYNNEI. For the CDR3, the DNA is TGTGCCAGCAGTGATTGGACAGGGGATTTCCTTTTGCCCCAGCATTTT. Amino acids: CASSDWTGDFLLPQHF.

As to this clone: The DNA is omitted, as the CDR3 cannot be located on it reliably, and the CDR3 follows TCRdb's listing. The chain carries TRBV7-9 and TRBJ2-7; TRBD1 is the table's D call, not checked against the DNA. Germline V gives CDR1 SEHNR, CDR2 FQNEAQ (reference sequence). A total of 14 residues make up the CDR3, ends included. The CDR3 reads CASSLVGGGSIYYF.

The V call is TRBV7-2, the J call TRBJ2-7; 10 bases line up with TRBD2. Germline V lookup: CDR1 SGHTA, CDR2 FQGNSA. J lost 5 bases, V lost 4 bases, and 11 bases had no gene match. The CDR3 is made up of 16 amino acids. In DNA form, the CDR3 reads TGTGCCAGCAGCTCAAGGTCTAGCGGGAGTATCCACGAGCAGTACTTC. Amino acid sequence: CASSSRSSGSIHEQYF. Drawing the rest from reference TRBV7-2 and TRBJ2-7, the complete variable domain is GAGVSQSPSNKVTEKGKDVELRCDPISGHTALYWYRQSLGQGLEFLIYFQGNSAPDKSGLPSDRFSAERTGGSVSTLTIQRTQQEDSAVYLCASSSRSSGSIHEQYFGPGTRLTVT.

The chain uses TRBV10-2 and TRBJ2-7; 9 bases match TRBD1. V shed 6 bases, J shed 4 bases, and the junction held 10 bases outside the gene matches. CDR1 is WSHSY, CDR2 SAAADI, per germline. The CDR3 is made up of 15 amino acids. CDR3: CASRPPGQGLYEQYF. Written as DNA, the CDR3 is TGCGCCAGCAGGCCCCCCGGACAGGGGCTATACGAGCAGTACTTC.

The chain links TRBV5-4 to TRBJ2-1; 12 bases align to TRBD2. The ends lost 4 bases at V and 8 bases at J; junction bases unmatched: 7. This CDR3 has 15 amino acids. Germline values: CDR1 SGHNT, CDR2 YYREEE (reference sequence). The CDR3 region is CASSKTSGRGDEQFF. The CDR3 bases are TGTGCCAGCAGCAAGACTAGCGGGAGAGGCGATGAGCAGTTCTTC.

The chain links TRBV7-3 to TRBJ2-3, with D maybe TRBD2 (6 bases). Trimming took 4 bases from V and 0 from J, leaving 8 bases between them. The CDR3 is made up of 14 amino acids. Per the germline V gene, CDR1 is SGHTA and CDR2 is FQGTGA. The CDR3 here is CASSSGVSTDTQYF. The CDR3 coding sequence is TGTGCCAGCAGCTCGGGGGTCAGCACAGATACGCAGTATTTT. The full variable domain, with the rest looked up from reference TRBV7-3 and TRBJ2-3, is GAGVSQTPSNKVTEKGKYVELRCDPISGHTALYWYRQSLGQGPEFLIYFQGTGAADDSGLPNDRFFAVRPEGSVSTLKIQRTERGDSAVYLCASSSGVSTDTQYFGPGTRLTVL.

This CDR3 is CASSSAKLAGVTDTQYF. The DNA of the CDR3 is TGCGCCAGCAGCTCAGCAAAACTAGCGGGAGTGACAGATACGCAGTATTTT. V is TRBV5-1 and J is TRBJ2-3; 11 bases map to TRBD2. CDR1 is SGHRS, CDR2 YFSETQ, per germline. The CDR3 contains 17 residues. V was pared by 3 bases and J by 3 bases, with 9 bases of the junction left unmatched.

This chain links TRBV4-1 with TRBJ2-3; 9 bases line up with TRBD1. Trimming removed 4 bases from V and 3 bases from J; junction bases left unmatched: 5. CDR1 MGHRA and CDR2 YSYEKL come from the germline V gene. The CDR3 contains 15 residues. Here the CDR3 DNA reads TGCGCCAGCAGCCGGGCAGACAGGGGGACAGATACGCAGTATTTT. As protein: CASSRADRGTDTQYF.

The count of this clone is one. In DNA form, the CDR3 reads TGTGCCAGCAGTGGCGGACAGGGGATGAGGGGCACTGAAGCTTTCTTT. Its translation is CASSGGQGMRGTEAFF. The chain couples TRBV6-1 to TRBJ1-1; 9 bases fit TRBD1. Germline CDR1 and CDR2: MNHNS and SASEGT. V lost 4 bases, J lost 4 bases, and 10 bases stayed unmatched. CDR3 length: 16 amino acids.

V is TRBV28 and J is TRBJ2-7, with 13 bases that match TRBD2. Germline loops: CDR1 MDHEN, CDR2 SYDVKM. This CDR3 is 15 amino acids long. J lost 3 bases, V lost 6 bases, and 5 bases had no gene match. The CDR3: CASRYTSGGVYEQYF. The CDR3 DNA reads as TGTGCCAGCAGATACACTAGCGGGGGGGTCTACGAGCAGTACTTC.